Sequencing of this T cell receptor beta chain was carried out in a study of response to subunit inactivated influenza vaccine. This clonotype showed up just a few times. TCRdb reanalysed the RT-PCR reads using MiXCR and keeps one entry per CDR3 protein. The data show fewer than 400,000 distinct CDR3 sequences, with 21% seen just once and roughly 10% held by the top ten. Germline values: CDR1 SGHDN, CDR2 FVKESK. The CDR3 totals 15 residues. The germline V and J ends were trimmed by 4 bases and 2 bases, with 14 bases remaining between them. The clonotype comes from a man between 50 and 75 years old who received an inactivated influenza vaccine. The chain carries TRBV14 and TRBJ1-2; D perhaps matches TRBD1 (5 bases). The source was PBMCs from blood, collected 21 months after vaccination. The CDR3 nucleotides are TGTGCCAGCAGCCCACTGGCGGGGCCCAACTATGGCTACACCTTC. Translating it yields CASSPLAGPNYGYTF.